This paragraph reports one T cell receptor (beta chain). As yet, its antigen is unknown. Germline-derived CDR1 and CDR2 are MNHNY and SVGAGI (reference sequence). CDR3 length: 12 residues. The V end lost 6 bases, the J end lost 5 bases, and 11 bases lay between the germline ends. This sample was included in a study of CD8+ T cells in alopecia areata. General study points: Alopecia totalis/universalis scalp especially showed more expanded CD8+ clones than normal scalp.

Following extraction, RNA underwent reverse transcription to cDNA, which served as the sequencing template. Using immunoSEQ multiplex PCR, the repertoire was profiled, and TCRdb retains in-frame clones only, with some absent. The table includes over 150,000 clones, about 53% detected once. Treatment meaning: oral pan-JAK inhibitor, 5-10 mg twice daily. The sequence derives from a human donor with alopecia areata. The starting material was CD8+ T cells sorted from blood, obtained at week 24, from a patient treated with tofacitinib. The chain joins TRBV6-6 to TRBJ2-7; D gene uncertain. The CDR3 reads CASSPYRNEQYF. In DNA, the CDR3 is TGTGCCAGCAGCCCATACAGAAACGAGCAGTACTTC.